These 11 T cell receptor beta chains came from one sample sequenced in a study of OX40 agonist ivuxolimab in advanced cancers. Assay used: immunoSEQ multiplex PCR; TCRdb lists only in-frame clones, some missing. The sample consists of tens of thousands of clones, 77% of them appearing once. The sequencing here drew on CD4+ or CD8+ T cells sorted from blood, taken in a trial of the OX40 agonist ivuxolimab. The receptors here all came from an adult with an advanced solid tumor such as melanoma, head and neck, liver or kidney cancer.

The rearrangement uses TRBV19 and TRBJ2-7, with TRBD1 matching over 10 bases. The germline CDR1 and CDR2 sequences are LNHDA and SQIVND (reference sequence). The CDR3 sequence is 13 residues long. Trimming removed 7 bases from V and 3 bases from J; junction bases left unmatched: 3. CDR3 sequence: CASTDRGVYEQYF. In DNA, the CDR3 is TGTGCCAGTACGGACAGGGGGGTCTACGAGCAGTACTTC.

V and J are TRBV10-2 and TRBJ1-5; the D is unclear. This CDR3 spans 14 amino acids. The germline V and J ends were trimmed by 5 bases and 8 bases, with 16 bases remaining between them. The germline CDR1 and CDR2 sequences are WSHSY and SAAADI. The CDR3 spells CASSSIDSKEPQHF. CDR3 in DNA: TGCGCCAGCAGTTCAATCGACTCTAAAGAGCCCCAGCATTTT.

This clone occurred once. The chain is built from TRBV7-8 and TRBJ1-2; no definite D call. Trimming removed 1 base from V and 4 bases from J, with 7 bases in between. Germline CDR1 reads SGHVS; CDR2 reads FQNEAQ. The CDR3 totals 13 residues. The CDR3 nucleotides are TGTGCCAGCAGCTTAGGAGGTATCTATGGCTACACCTTC. Protein product: CASSLGGIYGYTF.

This chain joins TRBV7-2 and TRBJ2-7; either TRBD1 or TRBD2 may fit D (5 bases each). Trimming cost V 3 bases and J 6 bases, with 15 bases left between them. Germline V gene lookup returns CDR1 SGHTA and CDR2 FQGNSA. This CDR3 comprises 14 residues. The CDR3 region is CASSLSGDLGEQYF. The CDR3 DNA reads as TGTGCCAGCAGCTTGTCTGGGGACCTGGGCGAGCAGTACTTC.

This clone was detected only a few times. The chain joins TRBV28 to TRBJ2-1, with 9 positions matching TRBD2. The CDR3 length is 16 residues. From germline, CDR1 is MDHEN and CDR2 SYDVKM. The junction had 13 bases not matched to a gene; V was cut back by 7 bases and J by 6 bases. The CDR3 nucleotides are TGTGCCAGCAACCTCCCCTCTAGCGGGAATAGCAATGAGCAGTTCTTC. Protein sequence: CASNLPSSGNSNEQFF. Full variable domain (rest looked up from reference TRBV28 and TRBJ2-1): DVKVTQSSRYLVKRTGEKVFLECVQDMDHENMFWYRQDPGLGLRLIYFSYDVKMKEKGDIPEGYSVSREKKERFSLILESASTNQTSMYLCASNLPSSGNSNEQFFGPGTRLTVL.

This clone was seen just once. The CDR3 here is CASSTLQGWETQYF. The CDR3, as DNA: TGTGCCAGCAGCACTTTACAGGGTTGGGAGACCCAGTACTTC. The rearrangement links TRBV11-2 to TRBJ2-5; a possible D gene is TRBD1 (6 bases). CDR1 is SGHAT, CDR2 FQNNGV, per germline. Between the trimmed V and J ends, which lost 5 bases and 5 bases, there was a span of 15 bases. CDR3 length equals 14 residues.

The V and J genes are TRBV6-6 and TRBJ2-5; 7 nucleotides match TRBD1. TRBJ2-7 explains the end of the DNA better; the J call may be wrong. The CDR3 totals 16 residues. CDR1 and CDR2 (germline): MNHNY, SVGAGI (reference sequence). The CDR3 region has the DNA TGTGCCAGCAGCCCCGTTCAGGGGGTATATGGCTACGAGCAGTACTTC. Amino acids: CASSPVQGVYGYEQYF.

The CDR3 is CASSLGVDEKLFF. The CDR3 DNA sequence: TGTGCCAGCAGTTTGGGCGTCGATGAAAAACTGTTTTTT. The rearrangement uses TRBV7-9 and TRBJ1-4; no firm D call. The germline V gene has CDR1 SEHNR and CDR2 FQNEAQ (reference sequence). V dropped 6 bases and J dropped 6 bases, with 11 bases sitting between them. The CDR3 is made up of 13 amino acids.

With respect to this clone: This may be a read error, as it is one base from a much larger clone. Other DNA sequences in this sample translate to the same CDR3. The rearrangement links TRBV2 to TRBJ2-2; no clear D gene. Looked up from germline, CDR1 is SNHLY and CDR2 is FYNNEI. Between the trimmed V and J ends, which lost 6 bases and 4 bases, there was a span of 6 bases. The CDR3 has 12 residues. For the CDR3, the DNA is TGTGCCAGCAGGGCTGTCACCGGGGAGCTGTTTTTT. This translates into CASRAVTGELFF. The variable domain in full, with the rest retrieved from reference TRBV2 and TRBJ2-2, is EPEVTQTPSHQVTQMGQEVILRCVPISNHLYFYWYRQILGQKVEFLVSFYNNEISEKSEIFDDQFSVERPDGSNFTLKIRSTKLEDSAMYFCASRAVTGELFFGEGSRLTVL.

This rearrangement joins TRBV4-1 to TRBJ2-7; 10 bases are a match to TRBD1. The CDR3 length is 16 residues. The germline V gene encodes CDR1 MGHRA and CDR2 YSYEKL. Trimming removed 3 bases from V and 5 bases from J; junction bases left unmatched: 10. CDR3 sequence reads: CASSHRTDRGHDEQYF. The CDR3 coding sequence is TGCGCCAGCAGCCACCGAACAGACAGGGGGCACGACGAGCAGTACTTC.

This clone occurred a few times. The gene calls are TRBV2 and TRBJ2-7, with 8 positions matching TRBD1. Germline loops: CDR1 SNHLY, CDR2 FYNNEI. Germline trimming cut 4 bases from V and 4 bases from J; bases unmatched to any gene: 3. This CDR3 is 13 amino acids long. The CDR3 here is CASSGGQAYEQYF. The DNA for the CDR3 is TGTGCCAGCAGTGGGGGACAGGCGTACGAGCAGTACTTC.